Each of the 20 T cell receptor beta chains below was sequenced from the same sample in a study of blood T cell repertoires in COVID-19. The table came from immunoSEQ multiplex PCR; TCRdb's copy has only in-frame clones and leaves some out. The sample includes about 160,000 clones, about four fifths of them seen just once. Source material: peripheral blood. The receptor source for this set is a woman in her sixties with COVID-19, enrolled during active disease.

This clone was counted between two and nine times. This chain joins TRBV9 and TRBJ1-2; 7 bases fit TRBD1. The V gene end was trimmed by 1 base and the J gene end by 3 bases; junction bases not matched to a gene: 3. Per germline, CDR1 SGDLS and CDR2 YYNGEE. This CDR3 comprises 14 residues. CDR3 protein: CASSVTGTDYGYTF. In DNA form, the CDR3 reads TGTGCCAGCAGCGTAACCGGGACAGACTATGGCTACACCTTC.

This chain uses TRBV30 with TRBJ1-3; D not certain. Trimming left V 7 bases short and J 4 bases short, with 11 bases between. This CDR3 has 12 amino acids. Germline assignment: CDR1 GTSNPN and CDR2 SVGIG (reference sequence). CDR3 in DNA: TGTGCCTTTTCCTGGGCGGGAAACACCATATATTTT. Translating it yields CAFSWAGNTIYF.

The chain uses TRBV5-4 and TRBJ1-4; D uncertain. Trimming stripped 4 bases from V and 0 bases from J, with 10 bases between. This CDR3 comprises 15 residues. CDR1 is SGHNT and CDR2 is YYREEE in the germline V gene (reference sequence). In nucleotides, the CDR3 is TGTGCCAGCAGCCCGGAGCCTGCAACTAATGAAAAACTGTTTTTT. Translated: CASSPEPATNEKLFF.

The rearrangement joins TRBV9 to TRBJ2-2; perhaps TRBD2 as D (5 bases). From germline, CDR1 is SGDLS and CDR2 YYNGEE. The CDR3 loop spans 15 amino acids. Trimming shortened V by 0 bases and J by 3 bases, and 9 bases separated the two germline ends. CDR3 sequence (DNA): TGTGCCAGCAGCGTAGGGCTAGCAGACACCGGGGAGCTGTTTTTT. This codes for CASSVGLADTGELFF.

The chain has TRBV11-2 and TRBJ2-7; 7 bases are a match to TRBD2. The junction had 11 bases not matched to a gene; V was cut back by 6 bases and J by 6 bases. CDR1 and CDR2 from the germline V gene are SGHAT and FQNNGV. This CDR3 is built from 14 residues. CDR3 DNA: TGTGCCAGCAGGGGTTTTGGGAGGGGTGCCGAGCAGTACTTC. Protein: CASRGFGRGAEQYF.

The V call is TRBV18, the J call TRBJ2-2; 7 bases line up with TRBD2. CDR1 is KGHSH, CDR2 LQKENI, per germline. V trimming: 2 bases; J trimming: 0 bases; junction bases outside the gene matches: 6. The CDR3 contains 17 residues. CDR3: CASSPSIAGANTGELFF. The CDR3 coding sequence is TGTGCCAGCTCACCAAGTATTGCGGGAGCGAACACCGGGGAGCTGTTTTTT.

CDR3 nucleotides: TGTGCCATCAGTGAGCTCGGGAGGGCCCTCAATGAGCAGTTCTTC. It is translated as CAISELGRALNEQFF. V gene TRBV10-3 combines with J gene TRBJ2-1; the match to TRBD2 covers 8 bases. From germline, CDR1 is ENHRY and CDR2 SYGVKD. The CDR3 runs to 15 residues. The V and J ends lost 2 bases and 6 bases, in that order; junction bases with no gene match: 6.

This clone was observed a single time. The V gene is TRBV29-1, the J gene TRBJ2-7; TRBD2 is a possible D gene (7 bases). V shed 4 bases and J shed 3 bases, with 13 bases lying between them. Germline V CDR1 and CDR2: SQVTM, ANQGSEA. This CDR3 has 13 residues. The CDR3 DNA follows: TGCAGCGTTGGTGGGGGGGCTAACTACGAGCAGTACTTC. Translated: CSVGGGANYEQYF.

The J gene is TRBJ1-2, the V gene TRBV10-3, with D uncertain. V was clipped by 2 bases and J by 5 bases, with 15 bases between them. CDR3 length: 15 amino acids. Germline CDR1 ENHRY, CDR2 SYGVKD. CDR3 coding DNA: TGTGCCATCAGTGAGCCTGGCACCCAATCGTATGGCTACACCTTC. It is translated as CAISEPGTQSYGYTF.

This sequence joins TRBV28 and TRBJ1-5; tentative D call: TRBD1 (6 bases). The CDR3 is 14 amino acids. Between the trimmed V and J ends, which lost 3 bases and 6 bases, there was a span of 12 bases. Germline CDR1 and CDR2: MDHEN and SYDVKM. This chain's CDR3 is CASSFRQVGQPQHF. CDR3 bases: TGTGCCAGCAGTTTTCGACAGGTGGGTCAGCCCCAGCATTTT.

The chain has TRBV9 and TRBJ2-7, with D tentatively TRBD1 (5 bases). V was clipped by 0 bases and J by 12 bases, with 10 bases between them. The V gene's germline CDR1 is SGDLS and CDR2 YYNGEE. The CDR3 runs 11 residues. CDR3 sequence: CASSVVQALYV. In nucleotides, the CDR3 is TGTGCCAGCAGCGTAGTACAGGCTCTGTACGTC.

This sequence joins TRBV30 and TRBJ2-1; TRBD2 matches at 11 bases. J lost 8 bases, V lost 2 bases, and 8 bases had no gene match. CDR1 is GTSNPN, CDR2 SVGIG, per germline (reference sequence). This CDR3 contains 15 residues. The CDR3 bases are TGTGCCTGGAGTCGGACTAGCGGGTATCGCGATGAGCAGTTCTTC. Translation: CAWSRTSGYRDEQFF.

This CDR3 reads CASSLDRVAGELFF. The DNA of the CDR3 is TGTGCCAGCAGCTTAGACAGGGTCGCCGGGGAGCTGTTTTTT. J is TRBJ2-2 and V is TRBV7-9, with D possibly TRBD1 on 6 matching bases. The CDR3 consists of 14 residues. Germline CDR1 is SEHNR and CDR2 is FQNEAQ (reference sequence). V was pared by 1 base and J by 6 bases, with 9 bases between. Looking up the rest from reference TRBV7-9 and TRBJ2-2 gives the full variable domain: DTGVSQNPRHKITKRGQNVTFRCDPISEHNRLYWYRQTLGQGPEFLTYFQNEAQLEKSRLLSDRFSAERPKGSFSTLEIQRTEQGDSAMYLCASSLDRVAGELFFGEGSRLTVL.

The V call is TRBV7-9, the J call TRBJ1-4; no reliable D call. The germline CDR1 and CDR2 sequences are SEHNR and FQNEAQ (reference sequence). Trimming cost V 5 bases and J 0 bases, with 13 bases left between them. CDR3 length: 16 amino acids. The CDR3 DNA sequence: TGTGCCAGCAGCGCCCCCGGGGTCGCAACTAATGAAAAACTGTTTTTT. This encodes CASSAPGVATNEKLFF. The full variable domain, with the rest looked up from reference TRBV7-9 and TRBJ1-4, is DTGVSQNPRHKITKRGQNVTFRCDPISEHNRLYWYRQTLGQGPEFLTYFQNEAQLEKSRLLSDRFSAERPKGSFSTLEIQRTEQGDSAMYLCASSAPGVATNEKLFFGSGTQLSVL.

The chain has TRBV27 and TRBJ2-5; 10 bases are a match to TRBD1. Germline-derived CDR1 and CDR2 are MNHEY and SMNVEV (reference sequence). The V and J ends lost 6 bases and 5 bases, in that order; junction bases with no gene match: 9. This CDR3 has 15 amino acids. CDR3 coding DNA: TGTGCCAGCAGCACCGGGACAGGGGTGGAGGAGACCCAGTACTTC. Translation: CASSTGTGVEETQYF.

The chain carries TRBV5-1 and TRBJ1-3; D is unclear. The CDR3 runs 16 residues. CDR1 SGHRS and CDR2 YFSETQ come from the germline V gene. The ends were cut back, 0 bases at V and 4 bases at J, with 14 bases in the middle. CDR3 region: CASSLDPGRGGNTIYF. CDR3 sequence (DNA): TGCGCCAGCAGCTTGGACCCGGGAAGAGGAGGAAACACCATATATTTT.

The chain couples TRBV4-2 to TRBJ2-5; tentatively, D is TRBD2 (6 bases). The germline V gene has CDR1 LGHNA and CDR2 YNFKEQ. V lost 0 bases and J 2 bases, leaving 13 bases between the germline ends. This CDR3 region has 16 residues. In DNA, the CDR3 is TGTGCCAGCAGCCAAGAGACGGCGGGATTACAAGAGACCCAGTACTTC. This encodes CASSQETAGLQETQYF.

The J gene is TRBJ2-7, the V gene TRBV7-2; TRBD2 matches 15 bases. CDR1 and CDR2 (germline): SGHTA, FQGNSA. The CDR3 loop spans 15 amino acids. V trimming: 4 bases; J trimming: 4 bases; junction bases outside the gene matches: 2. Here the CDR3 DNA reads TGTGCCAGCAGCTCGGGGACTAGCGGGAGGTACGAGCAGTACTTC. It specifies CASSSGTSGRYEQYF.

CDR3 residues: CAWTSSQETQYF. CDR3 in DNA: TGTGCCTGGACTAGCAGTCAAGAGACCCAGTACTTC. The V gene is TRBV30, the J gene TRBJ2-5; D is perhaps TRBD2 (5 bases). The CDR3 runs to 12 residues. In germline, CDR1 is GTSNPN, CDR2 SVGIG (reference sequence). The ends were cut back, 4 bases at V and 2 bases at J, with 8 bases in the middle.

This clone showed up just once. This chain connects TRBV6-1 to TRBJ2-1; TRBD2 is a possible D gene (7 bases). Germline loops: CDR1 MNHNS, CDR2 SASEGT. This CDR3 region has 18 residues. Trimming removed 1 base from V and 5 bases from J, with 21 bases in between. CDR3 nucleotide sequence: TGTGCCAGCAGTGAAGTCGGGGGGCCATACGCCCTTGACAATGAGCAGTTCTTC. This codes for CASSEVGGPYALDNEQFF.